This T cell receptor (beta chain) stems from a study of CD8 T cells in ankylosing spondylitis. General observations from the study: It was reported that disease-linked clones were significantly enriched in matched ankylosing spondylitis synovial fluid. Disease-linked clones displayed a CD8+ phenotype and appeared relatively rarely in peripheral blood.

TCRdb independently ran MiXCR on the 5' RACE reads; one entry per CDR3 protein. The table shows approximately 45,000 distinct CDR3 sequences, with roughly 9.6% occurring only once. By sample share, this clonotype is medium-sized. Its antigen is still unknown. The sequence came from a male donor with ankylosing spondylitis or in good health (not recorded which). The sequenced sample consisted of blood, either unsorted or a sorted T cell fraction (not recorded which).

CDR3: CATSRDTVTRSDGTEAFF. The CDR3 nucleotides read TGTGCCACCAGCAGAGATACCGTGACACGGAGTGATGGCACTGAAGCTTTCTTT. This chain connects TRBV15 to TRBJ1-1, with no clear D. The CDR3 covers 18 residues. The germline V gene encodes CDR1 LNHNV and CDR2 YYDKDF (reference sequence). V lost 0 bases to trimming and J lost 4 bases, with 21 bases between them.